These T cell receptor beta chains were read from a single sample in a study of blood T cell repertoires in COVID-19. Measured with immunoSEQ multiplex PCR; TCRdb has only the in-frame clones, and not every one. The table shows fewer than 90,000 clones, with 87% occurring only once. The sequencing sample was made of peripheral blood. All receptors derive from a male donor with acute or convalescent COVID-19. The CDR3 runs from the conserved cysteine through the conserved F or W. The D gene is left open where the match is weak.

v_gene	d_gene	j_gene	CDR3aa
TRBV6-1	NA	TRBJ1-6	CASSEPPGGNSPLHF
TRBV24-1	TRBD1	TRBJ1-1	CATSDPQGATEAFF
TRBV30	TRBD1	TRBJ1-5	CAWSSGGYQPQHF
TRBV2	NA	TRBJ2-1	CASSLLRGAYGASSYNEQFF
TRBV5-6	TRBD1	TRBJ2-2	CASSTGGWTGELFF
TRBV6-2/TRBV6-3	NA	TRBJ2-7	CASSWAGSYEQYF
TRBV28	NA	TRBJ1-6	CASSSSTGSYNSPLHF
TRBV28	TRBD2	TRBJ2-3	CASSSSGGATDTQYF
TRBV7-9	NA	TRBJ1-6	CASGPQGSYNSPLHF
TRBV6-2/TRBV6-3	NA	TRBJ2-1	CASSYRGINEQFF
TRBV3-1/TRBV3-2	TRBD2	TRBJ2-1	CASSPPGLASGEQFF
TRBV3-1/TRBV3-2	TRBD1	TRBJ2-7	CASSHPPGTDNEQYF
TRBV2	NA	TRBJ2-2	CAGGSGLSGELFF
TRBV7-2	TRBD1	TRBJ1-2	CASSPKGGAHYGYTF
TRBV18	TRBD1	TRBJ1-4	CASSGTDNEKLFF
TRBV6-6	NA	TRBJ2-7	CASSNPGQGTYEQYF
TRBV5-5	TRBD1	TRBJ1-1	CASSFGQGNTEAFF
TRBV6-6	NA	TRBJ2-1	CASTTRLGEQFF
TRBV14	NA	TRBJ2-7	CASELDRDTCRPYEQYF
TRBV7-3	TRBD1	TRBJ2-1	CASSLDRFPYNEQFF
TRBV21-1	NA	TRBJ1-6	CASTLDRVASPLHF
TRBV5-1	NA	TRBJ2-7	CASREDGYEQYF
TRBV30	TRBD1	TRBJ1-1	CAFNRGMNTEAFF
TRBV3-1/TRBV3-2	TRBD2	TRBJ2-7	CASSQAGLAGGVTYEQYF
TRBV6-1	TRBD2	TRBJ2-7	CASSEVSAGDYEQYF
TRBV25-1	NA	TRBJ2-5	CASSESGEETQYF
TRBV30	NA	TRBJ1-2	CACLTGNYGYTF
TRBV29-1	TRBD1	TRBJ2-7	CSVDETGGSGEQYF
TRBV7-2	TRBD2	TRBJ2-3	CASSAGTSGYLNTDTQYF
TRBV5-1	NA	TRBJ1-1	CASSLGGPNTEAFF
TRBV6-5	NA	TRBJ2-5	CASSYSAGPGETQYF
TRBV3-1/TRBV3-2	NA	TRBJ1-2	CASSPAGGSRNGYTF
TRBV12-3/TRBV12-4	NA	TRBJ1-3	CASTFSGNTIYF
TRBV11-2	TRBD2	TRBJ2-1	CASTVGASGWNEQFF
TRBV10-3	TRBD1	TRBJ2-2	CAISESGQSHTGELFF
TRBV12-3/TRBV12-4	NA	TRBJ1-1	CASRRVANTEAFF
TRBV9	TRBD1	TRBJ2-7	CASSVEGQGAGEQYF
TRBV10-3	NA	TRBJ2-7	CAISGADLRAAYEQYF
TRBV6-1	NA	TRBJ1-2	CASSEIGSSYTF
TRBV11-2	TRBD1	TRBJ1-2	CASSLTGGTNYGYTF
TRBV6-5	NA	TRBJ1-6	CASSTGTSYNSPLHF
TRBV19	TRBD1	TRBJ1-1	CASRNDRGRAEAFF